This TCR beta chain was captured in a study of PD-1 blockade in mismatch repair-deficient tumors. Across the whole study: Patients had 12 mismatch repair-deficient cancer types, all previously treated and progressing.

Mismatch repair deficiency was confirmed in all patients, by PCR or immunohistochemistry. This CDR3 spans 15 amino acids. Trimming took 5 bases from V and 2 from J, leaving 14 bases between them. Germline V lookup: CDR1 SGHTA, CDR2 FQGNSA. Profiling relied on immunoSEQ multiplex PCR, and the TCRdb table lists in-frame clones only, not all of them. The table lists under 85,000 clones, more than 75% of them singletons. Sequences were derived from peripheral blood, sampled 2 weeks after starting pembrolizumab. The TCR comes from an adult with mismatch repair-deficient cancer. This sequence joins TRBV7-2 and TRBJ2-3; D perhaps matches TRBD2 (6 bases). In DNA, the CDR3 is TGTGCCAGCAGCCCCTGGGACTCTCCCACAGATACGCAGTATTTT. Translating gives CASSPWDSPTDTQYF.